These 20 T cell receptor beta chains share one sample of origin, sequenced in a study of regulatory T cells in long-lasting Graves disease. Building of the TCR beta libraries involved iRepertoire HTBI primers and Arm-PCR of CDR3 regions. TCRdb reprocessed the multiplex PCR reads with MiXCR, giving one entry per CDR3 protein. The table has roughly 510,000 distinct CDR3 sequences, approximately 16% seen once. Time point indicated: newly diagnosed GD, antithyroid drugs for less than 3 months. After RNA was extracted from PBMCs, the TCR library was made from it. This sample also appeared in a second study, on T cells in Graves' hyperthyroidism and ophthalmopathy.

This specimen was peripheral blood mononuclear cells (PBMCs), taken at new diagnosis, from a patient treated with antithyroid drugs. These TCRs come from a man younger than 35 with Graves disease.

The CDR3 DNA sequence: TGTGCCAGCAACGATCGGGGGGGGGCCAAAAACATTCAGTACTTC. Amino acid sequence: CASNDRGGAKNIQYF. This chain joins TRBV3-1 and TRBJ2-4, with TRBD2 matching over 8 bases. There are 15 residues in the CDR3. The germline V gene encodes CDR1 LGHDT and CDR2 YNNKEL (reference sequence). V was pared by 7 bases and J by 1 base, with 6 bases of the junction left unmatched.

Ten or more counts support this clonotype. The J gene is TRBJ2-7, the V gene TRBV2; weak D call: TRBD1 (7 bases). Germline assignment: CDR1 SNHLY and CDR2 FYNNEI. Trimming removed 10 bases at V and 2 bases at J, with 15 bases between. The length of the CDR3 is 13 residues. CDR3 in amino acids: CAINAGQPYEQYF. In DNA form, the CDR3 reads TGTGCCATCAATGCGGGACAGCCCTACGAGCAGTACTTC.

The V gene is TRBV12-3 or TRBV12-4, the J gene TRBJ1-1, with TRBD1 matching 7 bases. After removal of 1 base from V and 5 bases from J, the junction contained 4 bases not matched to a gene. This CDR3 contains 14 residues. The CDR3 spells CASSLEGATTEAFF. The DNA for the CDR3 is TGTGCCAGCAGTTTAGAGGGGGCTACTACTGAAGCTTTCTTT.

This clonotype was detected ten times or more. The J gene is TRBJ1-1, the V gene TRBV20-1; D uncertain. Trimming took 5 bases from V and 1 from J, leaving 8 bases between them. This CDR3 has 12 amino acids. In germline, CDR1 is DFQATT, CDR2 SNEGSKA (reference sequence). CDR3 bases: TGCAGTGCTTCGCCCGGGAACACTGAAGCTTTCTTT. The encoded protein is CSASPGNTEAFF.

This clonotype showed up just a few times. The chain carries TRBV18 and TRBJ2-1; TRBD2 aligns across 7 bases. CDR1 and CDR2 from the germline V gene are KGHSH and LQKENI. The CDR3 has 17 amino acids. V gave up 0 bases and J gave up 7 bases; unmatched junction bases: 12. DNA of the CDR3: TGTGCCAGCTCACCACCTGGCCAGTTTAAGGGAGGGAATGAGCAGTTCTTC. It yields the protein CASSPPGQFKGGNEQFF.

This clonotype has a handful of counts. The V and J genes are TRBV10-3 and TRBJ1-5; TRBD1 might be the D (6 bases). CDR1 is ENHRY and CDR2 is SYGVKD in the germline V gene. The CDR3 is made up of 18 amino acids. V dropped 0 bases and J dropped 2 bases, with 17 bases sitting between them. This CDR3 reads CAISESYLRQDGNQPQHF. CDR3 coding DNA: TGTGCCATCAGTGAGTCCTACCTTCGACAGGATGGCAATCAGCCCCAGCATTTT.

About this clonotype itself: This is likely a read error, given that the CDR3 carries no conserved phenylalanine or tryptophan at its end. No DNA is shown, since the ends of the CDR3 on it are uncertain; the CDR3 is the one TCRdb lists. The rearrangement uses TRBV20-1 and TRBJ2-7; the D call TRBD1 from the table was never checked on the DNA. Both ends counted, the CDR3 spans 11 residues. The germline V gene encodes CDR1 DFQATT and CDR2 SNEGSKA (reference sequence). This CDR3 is CSARTDRGVYH.

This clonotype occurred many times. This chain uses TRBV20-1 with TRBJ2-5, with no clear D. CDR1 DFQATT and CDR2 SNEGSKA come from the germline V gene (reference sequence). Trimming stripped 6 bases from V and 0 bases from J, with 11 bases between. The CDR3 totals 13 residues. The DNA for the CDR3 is TGCAGTGCGGAAGAGGTGTACCAAGAGACCCAGTACTTC. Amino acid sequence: CSAEEVYQETQYF.

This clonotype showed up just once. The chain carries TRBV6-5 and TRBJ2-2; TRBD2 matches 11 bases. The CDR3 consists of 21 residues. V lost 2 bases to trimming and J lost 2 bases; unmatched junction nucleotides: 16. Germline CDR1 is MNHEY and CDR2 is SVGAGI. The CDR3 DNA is TGTGCCAGCAGTTACCTCCTCGGGGGGCTAGCGGGAGGATTTAACACCGGGGAGCTGTTTTTT. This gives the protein CASSYLLGGLAGGFNTGELFF.

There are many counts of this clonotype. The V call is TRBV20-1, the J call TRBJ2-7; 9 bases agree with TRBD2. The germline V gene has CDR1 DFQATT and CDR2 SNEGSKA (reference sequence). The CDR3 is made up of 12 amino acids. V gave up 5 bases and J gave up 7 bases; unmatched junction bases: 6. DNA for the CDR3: TGCAGTGCTGCGGGAGGGCCGGGTGAGCAGTACTTC. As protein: CSAAGGPGEQYF.

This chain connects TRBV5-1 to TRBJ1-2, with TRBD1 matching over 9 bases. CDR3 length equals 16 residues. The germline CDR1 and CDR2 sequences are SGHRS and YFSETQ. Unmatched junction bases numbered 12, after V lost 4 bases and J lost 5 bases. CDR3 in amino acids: CASSPRTGDNIYGYTF. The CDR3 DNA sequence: TGCGCCAGCAGCCCTCGGACAGGGGACAATATTTATGGCTACACCTTC. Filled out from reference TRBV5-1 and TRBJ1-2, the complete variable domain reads KAGVTQTPRYLIKTRGQQVTLSCSPISGHRSVSWYQQTPGQGLQFLFEYFSETQRNKGNFPGRFSGRQFSNSRSEMNVSTLELGDSALYLCASSPRTGDNIYGYTFGSGTRLTVV.

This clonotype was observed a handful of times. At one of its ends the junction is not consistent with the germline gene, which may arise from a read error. The CDR3 loop is CNAPLAGITSYEQYF. As DNA, the CDR3 is TGCAATGCTCCGCTAGCGGGGATTACTTCCTACGAGCAGTACTTC. The chain carries TRBV20-1 and TRBJ2-7; TRBD2 aligns across 9 bases. Germline CDR1 and CDR2: DFQATT and SNEGSKA (reference sequence). This CDR3 has 15 residues.

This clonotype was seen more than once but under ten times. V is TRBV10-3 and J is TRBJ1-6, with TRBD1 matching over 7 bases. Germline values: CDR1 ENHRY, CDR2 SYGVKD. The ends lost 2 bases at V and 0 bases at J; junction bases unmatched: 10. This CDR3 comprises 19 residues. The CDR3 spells CAISEPPAGGDSYNSPLHF. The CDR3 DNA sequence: TGTGCCATCAGTGAGCCCCCGGCAGGGGGGGACTCCTATAATTCACCCCTCCACTTT.

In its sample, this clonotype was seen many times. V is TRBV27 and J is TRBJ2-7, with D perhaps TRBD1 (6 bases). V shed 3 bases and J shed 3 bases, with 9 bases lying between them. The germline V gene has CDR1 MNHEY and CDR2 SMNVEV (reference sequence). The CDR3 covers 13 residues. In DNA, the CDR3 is TGTGCCAGCAGTTTCCGGGGACACTACGAGCAGTACTTC. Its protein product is CASSFRGHYEQYF.

CDR3 DNA: TGTGCCAGCAGTTCACTCCCAGGGGGGGATAAAATTCCCCCGCCCCAGCATTTT. It is translated as CASSSLPGGDKIPPPQHF. The chain employs TRBV27 and TRBJ1-5; 7 bases line up with TRBD1. The germline V gene encodes CDR1 MNHEY and CDR2 SMNVEV (reference sequence). The trim removed 4 bases at V and 9 bases at J, leaving 21 bases unmatched. The CDR3 is made up of 18 amino acids.

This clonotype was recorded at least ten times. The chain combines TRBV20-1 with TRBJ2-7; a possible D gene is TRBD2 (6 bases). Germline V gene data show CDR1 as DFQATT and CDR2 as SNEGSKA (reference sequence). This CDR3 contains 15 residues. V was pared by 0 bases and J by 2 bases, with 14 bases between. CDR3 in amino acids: CSARDGGRNAYEQYF. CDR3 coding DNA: TGCAGTGCTAGAGATGGGGGGAGGAATGCCTACGAGCAGTACTTC.

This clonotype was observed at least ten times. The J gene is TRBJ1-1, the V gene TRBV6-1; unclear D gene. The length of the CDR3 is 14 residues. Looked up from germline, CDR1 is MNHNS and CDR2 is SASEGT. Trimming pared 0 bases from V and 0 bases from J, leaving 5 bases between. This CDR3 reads CASSEAPMNTEAFF. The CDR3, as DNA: TGTGCCAGCAGTGAAGCACCAATGAACACTGAAGCTTTCTTT.

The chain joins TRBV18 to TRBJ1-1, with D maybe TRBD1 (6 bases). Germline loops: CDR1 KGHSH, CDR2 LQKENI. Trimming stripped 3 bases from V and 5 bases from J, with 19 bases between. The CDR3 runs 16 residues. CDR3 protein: CASSPVGGIGGTEAFF. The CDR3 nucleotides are TGTGCCAGCTCACCGGTCGGGGGCATAGGGGGGACTGAAGCTTTCTTT.

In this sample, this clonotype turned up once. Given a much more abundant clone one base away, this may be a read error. CDR3 sequence reads: CASSTTGWNGQYF. The CDR3 DNA follows: TGTGCCAGCTCAACGACAGGGTGGAACGGGCAGTACTTC. The V and J genes are TRBV2 and TRBJ2-7, with TRBD1 matching over 7 bases. J gave up 9 bases and V 8 bases, and 13 bases lay outside the gene matches. This CDR3 region has 13 residues. Germline CDR1 is SNHLY and CDR2 is FYNNEI.

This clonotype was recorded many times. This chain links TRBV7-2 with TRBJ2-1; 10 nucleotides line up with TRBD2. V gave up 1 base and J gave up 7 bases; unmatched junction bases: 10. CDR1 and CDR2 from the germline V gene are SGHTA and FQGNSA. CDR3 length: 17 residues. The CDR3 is CASSLDLLAGSTNEQFF. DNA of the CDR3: TGTGCCAGCAGCTTAGATTTACTAGCGGGGAGTACGAATGAGCAGTTCTTC.